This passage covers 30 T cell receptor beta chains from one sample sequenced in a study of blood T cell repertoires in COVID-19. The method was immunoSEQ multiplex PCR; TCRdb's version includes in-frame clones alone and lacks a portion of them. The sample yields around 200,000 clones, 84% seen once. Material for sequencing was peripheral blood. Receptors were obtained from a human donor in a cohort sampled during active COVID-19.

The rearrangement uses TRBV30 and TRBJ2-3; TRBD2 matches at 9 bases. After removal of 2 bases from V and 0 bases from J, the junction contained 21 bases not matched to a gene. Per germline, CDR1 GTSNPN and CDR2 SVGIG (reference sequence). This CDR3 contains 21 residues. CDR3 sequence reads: CAWSRAPLAGLLLSSTDTQYF. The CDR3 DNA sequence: TGTGCCTGGAGTCGGGCCCCTCTAGCGGGGCTATTACTATCTAGCACAGATACGCAGTATTTT.

CDR3 residues: CASSASARGELFF. CDR3 DNA sequence: TGTGCCAGCAGCGCTAGCGCTAGGGGGGAGCTGTTTTTT. The chain couples TRBV9 to TRBJ2-2, with D possibly matching TRBD2 (6 bases). CDR1 and CDR2 from the germline V gene are SGDLS and YYNGEE. This CDR3 has 13 amino acids. V gave up 3 bases and J gave up 8 bases, with 11 bases separating them. Drawing the rest from reference TRBV9 and TRBJ2-2, the complete variable domain is DSGVTQTPKHLITATGQRVTLRCSPRSGDLSVYWYQQSLDQGLQFLIQYYNGEERAKGNILERFSAQQFPDLHSELNLSSLELGDSALYFCASSASARGELFFGEGSRLTVL.

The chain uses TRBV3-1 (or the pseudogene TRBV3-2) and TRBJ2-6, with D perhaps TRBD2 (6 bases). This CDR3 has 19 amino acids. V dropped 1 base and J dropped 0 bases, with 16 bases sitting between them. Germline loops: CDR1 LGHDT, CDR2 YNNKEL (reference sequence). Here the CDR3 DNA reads TGTGCCAGCAGCCAAGTATTAGGAGGGAGCTACTCTGGGGCCAACGTCCTGACTTTC. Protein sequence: CASSQVLGGSYSGANVLTF.

The CDR3 DNA follows: TGTGCCAGCAGCTTACAGGGGAAGAACAATGAGCAGTTCTTC. Translated, it gives CASSLQGKNNEQFF. The genes are TRBV7-6 and TRBJ2-1, with a weak D call TRBD1 (6 bases). The CDR3 loop spans 14 amino acids. Trimming took off 2 bases at V and 5 bases at J, with 10 bases between the two ends. CDR1 and CDR2 (germline): SGHVS, FNYEAQ.

This chain's CDR3 is CASNQQLNTEAFF. The DNA of the CDR3 is TGTGCCAGTAACCAACAGCTGAACACTGAAGCTTTCTTT. The chain recombines TRBV19 with TRBJ1-1; D is ambiguous. CDR3 length: 13 amino acids. V dropped 7 bases and J dropped 0 bases, with 9 bases sitting between them. Germline V gene lookup returns CDR1 LNHDA and CDR2 SQIVND (reference sequence).

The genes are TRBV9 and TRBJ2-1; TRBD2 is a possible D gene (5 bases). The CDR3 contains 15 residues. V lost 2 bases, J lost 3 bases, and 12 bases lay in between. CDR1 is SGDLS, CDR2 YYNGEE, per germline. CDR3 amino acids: CASSVDSAVYNEQFF. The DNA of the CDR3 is TGTGCCAGCAGCGTGGACTCAGCCGTCTACAATGAGCAGTTCTTC.

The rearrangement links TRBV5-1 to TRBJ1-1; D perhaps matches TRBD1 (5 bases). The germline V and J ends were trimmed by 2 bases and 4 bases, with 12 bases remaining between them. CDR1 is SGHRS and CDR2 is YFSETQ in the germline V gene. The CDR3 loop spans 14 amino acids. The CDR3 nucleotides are TGCGCCAGCAGCTTCCAGGGCTTGGGCACTGAAGCTTTCTTT. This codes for CASSFQGLGTEAFF.

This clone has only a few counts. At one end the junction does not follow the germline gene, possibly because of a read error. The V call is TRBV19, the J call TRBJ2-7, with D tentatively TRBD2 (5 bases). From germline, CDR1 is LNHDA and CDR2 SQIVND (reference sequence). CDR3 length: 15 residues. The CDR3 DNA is TGTGCCAGTAGTATGAATCGGGAAACCTCCTTCGAGCAGTACTTC. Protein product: CASSMNRETSFEQYF.

CDR3 loop: CASSLGRDRDWYEQYF. CDR3 DNA sequence: TGTGCCAGCAGCTTAGGAAGGGACAGGGATTGGTACGAGCAGTACTTC. The chain carries TRBV7-9 and TRBJ2-7; 9 nucleotides align to TRBD1. Looked up from germline, CDR1 is SEHNR and CDR2 is FQNEAQ (reference sequence). The junction had 8 bases not matched to a gene; V was cut back by 1 base and J by 4 bases. The CDR3 extends over 16 amino acids.

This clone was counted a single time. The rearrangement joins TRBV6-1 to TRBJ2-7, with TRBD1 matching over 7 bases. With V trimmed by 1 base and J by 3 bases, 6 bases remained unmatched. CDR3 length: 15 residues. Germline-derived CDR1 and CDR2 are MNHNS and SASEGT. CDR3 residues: CASSEGPGDSYEQYF. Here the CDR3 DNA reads TGTGCCAGCAGTGAAGGGCCCGGGGACAGCTACGAGCAGTACTTC.

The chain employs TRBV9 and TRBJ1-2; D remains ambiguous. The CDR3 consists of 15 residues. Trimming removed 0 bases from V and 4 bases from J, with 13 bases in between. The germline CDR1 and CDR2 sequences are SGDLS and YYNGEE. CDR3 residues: CASSVGGGLGYGYTF. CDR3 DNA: TGTGCCAGCAGCGTAGGGGGAGGGTTAGGCTATGGCTACACCTTC.

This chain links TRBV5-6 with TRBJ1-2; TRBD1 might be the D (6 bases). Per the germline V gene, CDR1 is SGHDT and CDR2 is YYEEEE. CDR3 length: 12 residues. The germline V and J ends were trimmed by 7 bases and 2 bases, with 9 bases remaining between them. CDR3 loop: CASRGQNYGYTF. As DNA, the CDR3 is TGTGCCAGCCGAGGACAGAACTATGGCTACACCTTC.

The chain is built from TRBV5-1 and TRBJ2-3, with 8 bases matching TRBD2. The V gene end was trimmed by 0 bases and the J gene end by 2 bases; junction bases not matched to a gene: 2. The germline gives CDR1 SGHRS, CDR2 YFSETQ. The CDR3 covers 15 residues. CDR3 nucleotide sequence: TGCGCCAGCAGCTTGGGAGCGGGGGTCACAGATACGCAGTATTTT. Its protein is CASSLGAGVTDTQYF.

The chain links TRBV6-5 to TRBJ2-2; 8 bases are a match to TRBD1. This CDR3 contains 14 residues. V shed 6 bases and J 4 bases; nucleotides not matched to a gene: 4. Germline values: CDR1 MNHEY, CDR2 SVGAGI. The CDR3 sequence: CASSRQGPTGELFF. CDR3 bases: TGTGCCAGCAGCCGACAGGGGCCCACCGGGGAGCTGTTTTTT.

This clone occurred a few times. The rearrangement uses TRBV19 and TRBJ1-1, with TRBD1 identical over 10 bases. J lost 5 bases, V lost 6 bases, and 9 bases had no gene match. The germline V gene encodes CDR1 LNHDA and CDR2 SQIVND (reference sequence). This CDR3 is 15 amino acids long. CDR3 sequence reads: CASRTMGQGITEAFF. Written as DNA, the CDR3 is TGTGCCAGTAGAACAATGGGACAGGGGATAACTGAAGCTTTCTTT.

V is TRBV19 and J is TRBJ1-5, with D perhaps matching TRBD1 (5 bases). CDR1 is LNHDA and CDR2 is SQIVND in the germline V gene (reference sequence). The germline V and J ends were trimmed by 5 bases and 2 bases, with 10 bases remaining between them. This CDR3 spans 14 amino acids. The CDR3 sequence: CASSPSGGNQPQHF. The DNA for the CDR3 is TGTGCCAGTAGTCCATCGGGGGGCAATCAGCCCCAGCATTTT.

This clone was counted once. The DNA for the CDR3 is TGTGCCAGCAGCCGGAGTTCTAACTATGGCTACACCTTC. Translated: CASSRSSNYGYTF. The chain uses TRBV16 and TRBJ1-2; D remains ambiguous. V gave up 4 bases and J gave up 0 bases, with 6 bases separating them. Germline assignment: CDR1 KGHSY and CDR2 FQNENV. The CDR3 contains 13 residues.

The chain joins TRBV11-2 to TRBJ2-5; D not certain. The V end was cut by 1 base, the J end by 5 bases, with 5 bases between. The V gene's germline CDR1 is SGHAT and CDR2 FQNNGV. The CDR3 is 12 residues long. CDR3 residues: CASSLGLETQYF. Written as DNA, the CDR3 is TGTGCCAGCAGCTTAGGACTGGAGACCCAGTACTTC. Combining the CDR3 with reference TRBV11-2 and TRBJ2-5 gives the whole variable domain EAGVAQSPRYKIIEKRQSVAFWCNPISGHATLYWYQQILGQGPKLLIQFQNNGVVDDSQLPKDRFSAERLKGVDSTLKIQPAKLEDSAVYLCASSLGLETQYFGPGTRLLVL.

The CDR3 sequence: CASKFSRSHYGYTF. The CDR3 coding sequence is TGTGCCAGCAAGTTCTCACGGAGTCACTATGGCTACACCTTC. The rearrangement joins TRBV13 to TRBJ1-2; unclear D gene. CDR1 and CDR2 from the germline V gene are PRHDT and FYEKMQ (reference sequence). The V and J ends lost 7 bases and 3 bases respectively, with 15 bases between them. This CDR3 region has 14 residues.

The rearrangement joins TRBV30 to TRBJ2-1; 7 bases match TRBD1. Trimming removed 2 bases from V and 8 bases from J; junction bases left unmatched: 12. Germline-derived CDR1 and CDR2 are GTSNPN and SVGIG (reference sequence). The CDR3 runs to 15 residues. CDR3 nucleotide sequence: TGTGCCTGGAGTACAGGGGTGGGACCGATGGATGAGCAGTTCTTC. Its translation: CAWSTGVGPMDEQFF.

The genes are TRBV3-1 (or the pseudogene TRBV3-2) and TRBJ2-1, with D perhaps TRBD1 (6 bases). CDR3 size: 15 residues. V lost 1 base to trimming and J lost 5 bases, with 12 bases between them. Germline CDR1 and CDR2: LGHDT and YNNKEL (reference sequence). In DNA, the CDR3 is TGTGCCAGCAGCCAAGTACCGGGACAAAACAATGAGCAGTTCTTC. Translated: CASSQVPGQNNEQFF.

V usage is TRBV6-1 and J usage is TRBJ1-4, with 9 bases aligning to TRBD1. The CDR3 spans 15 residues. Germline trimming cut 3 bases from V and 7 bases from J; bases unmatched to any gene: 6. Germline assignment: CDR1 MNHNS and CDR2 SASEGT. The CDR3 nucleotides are TGTGCCAGCAGTGATGGACAGGGGACGTTTGAAAAACTGTTTTTT. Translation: CASSDGQGTFEKLFF.

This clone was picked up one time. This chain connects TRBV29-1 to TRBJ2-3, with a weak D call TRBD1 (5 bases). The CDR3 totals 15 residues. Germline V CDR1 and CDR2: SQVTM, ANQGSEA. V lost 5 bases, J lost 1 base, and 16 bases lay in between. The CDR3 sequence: CSVIRVAGRTDTQYF. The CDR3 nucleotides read TGCAGCGTTATTCGAGTGGCAGGGCGCACAGATACGCAGTATTTT.

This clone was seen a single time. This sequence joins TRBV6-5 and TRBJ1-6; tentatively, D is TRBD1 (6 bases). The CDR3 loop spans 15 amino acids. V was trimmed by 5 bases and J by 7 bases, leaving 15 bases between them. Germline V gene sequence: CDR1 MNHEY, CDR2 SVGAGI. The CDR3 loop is CASSPIQGGNSPLHF. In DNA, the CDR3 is TGTGCCAGCAGTCCAATACAGGGCGGGAATTCACCCCTCCACTTT.

This CDR3 is CASSSLGASKNEKLFF. Here the CDR3 DNA reads TGTGCCAGCAGCTCACTTGGAGCTTCAAAGAATGAAAAACTGTTTTTT. This rearrangement joins TRBV5-5 to TRBJ1-4; D gene unclear. The V end lost 3 bases, the J end lost 5 bases, and 17 bases lay between the germline ends. Germline V gene data show CDR1 as SGHKS and CDR2 as YYEKEE (reference sequence). The CDR3 consists of 16 residues.

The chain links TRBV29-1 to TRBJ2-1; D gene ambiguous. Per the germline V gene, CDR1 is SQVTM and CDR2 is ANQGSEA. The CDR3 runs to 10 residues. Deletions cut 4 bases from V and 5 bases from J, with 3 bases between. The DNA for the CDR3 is TGCAGCGTTGGCGACAATGAGCAGTTCTTC. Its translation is CSVGDNEQFF.

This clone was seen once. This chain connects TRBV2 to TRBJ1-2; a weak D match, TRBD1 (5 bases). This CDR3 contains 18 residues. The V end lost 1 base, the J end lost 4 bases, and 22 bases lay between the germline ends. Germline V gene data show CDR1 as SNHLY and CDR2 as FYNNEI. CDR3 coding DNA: TGTGCCAGCAGTGAAGATGTTAGGATGGGAACGGGGGTCTATGGCTACACCTTC. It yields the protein CASSEDVRMGTGVYGYTF.

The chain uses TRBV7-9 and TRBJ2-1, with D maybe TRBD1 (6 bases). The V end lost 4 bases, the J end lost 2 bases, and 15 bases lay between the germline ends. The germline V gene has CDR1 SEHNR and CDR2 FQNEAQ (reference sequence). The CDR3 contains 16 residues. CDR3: CASSSPQGKTYNEQFF. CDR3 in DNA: TGTGCCAGCAGCTCGCCTCAGGGGAAAACCTACAATGAGCAGTTCTTC.

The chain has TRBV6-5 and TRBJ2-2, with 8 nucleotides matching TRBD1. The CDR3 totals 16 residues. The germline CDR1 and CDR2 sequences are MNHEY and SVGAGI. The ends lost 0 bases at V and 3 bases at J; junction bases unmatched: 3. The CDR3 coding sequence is TGTGCCAGCAGTTACTCCGTGACAGGGGACACCGGGGAGCTGTTTTTT. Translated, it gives CASSYSVTGDTGELFF.

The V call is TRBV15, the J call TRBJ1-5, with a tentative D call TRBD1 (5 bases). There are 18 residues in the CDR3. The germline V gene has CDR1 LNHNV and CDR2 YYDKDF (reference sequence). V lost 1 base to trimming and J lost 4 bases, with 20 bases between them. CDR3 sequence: CATSRAASVRQSNQPQHF. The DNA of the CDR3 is TGTGCCACCAGCAGAGCGGCCTCGGTACGACAGTCAAATCAGCCCCAGCATTTT.